This TCR beta chain was obtained from a study of cytomegalovirus exposure and HLA in healthy donors. The overall study: Genotyping of 400 or so donors showed that 70% to 90% belonged to the Caucasian-associated ancestry cluster.

Researchers ran the PCR with 60 Vbeta and 13 Jbeta primers. Sequencing was performed with immunoSEQ multiplex PCR; in TCRdb, only in-frame clones are kept and a portion is missing. Of approximately 100,000 clones in the sample, about 70% are singletons; the top ten hold approximately 9.2%. Sequenced input: PBMCs. The sequence derives from a human donor in good health.

For the CDR3, the DNA is TGCAGCGTTCTAGGGGCTGGCGGGCAGTACTTC. It is translated as CSVLGAGGQYF. V usage is TRBV29-1 and J usage is TRBJ2-7; D possibly corresponds to TRBD1 (5 bases). The V and J ends lost 5 bases and 9 bases respectively, with 14 bases between them. The germline gives CDR1 SQVTM, CDR2 ANQGSEA. The CDR3 length is 11 residues.